This T cell receptor (beta chain) is from a study of blood T cell repertoires in COVID-19. Study as a whole: Sample material is recorded as cDNA or gDNA derived from T cells, B-cell-depleted T cells, or PBMCs.

V gave up 1 base and J gave up 0 bases, with 14 bases separating them. Germline assignment: CDR1 SQVTM and CDR2 ANQGSEA. The CDR3 sequence is 16 residues long. In the study's own analysis: Estimation of nucleated cell counts relied on the amplification of reference gene primers. Libraries were prepared by immunoSEQ multiplex PCR; TCRdb keeps only in-frame clonotypes and omits some of them. The V and J calls and the clone size are those of that table, but D and trimming were determined from the DNA. The sample includes some 120,000 clones, under 85% of them seen just once. The sequence came from a man aged 55 to 70 with acute or convalescent COVID-19. J is TRBJ2-3 and V is TRBV29-1; D possibly corresponds to TRBD2 (6 bases). The specimen sequenced was peripheral blood. CDR3 residues: CSVEGSRDLSTDTQYF. The CDR3 nucleotides read TGCAGCGTTGAAGGTAGTAGGGACTTAAGCACAGATACGCAGTATTTT.